Given below is one T cell receptor (beta chain) in context. What it recognizes is unknown. Only in-frame clones appear in the TCRdb table, and some are missing; sequencing was by immunoSEQ multiplex PCR. The sample includes some 130,000 clones, 80% to 95% of them seen just once. This sample is part of a study of graft-versus-host responses after intestinal transplantation. The specimen comprised unstimulated CD4+ T cells sorted from spleen or lymph node cells, sampled before intestinal transplant. The sequence derives from a human donor who received an intestinal transplant.

Written as DNA, the CDR3 is TGTGCCAGCAGCTCCCTAGCGGGACGTTACCATGAGCAGTTCTTC. It yields the protein CASSSLAGRYHEQFF. The genes are TRBV7-6 and TRBJ2-1, with TRBD2 matching 9 bases. The CDR3 extends over 15 amino acids. J lost 8 bases, V lost 4 bases, and 9 bases had no gene match. Germline V gene data show CDR1 as SGHVS and CDR2 as FNYEAQ.